This T cell receptor (beta chain) was observed in a study of shared clonotypes between healthy human individuals. Study information: CD4 naive cells filled three plates per donor, CD4 memory three, CD8 naive two and CD8 memory one. The study, taken as a whole, reports: Owing to a small donor count, the genetic and exposure-history diversity represented was limited.

Generated by immunoSEQ multiplex PCR, the TCRdb table keeps only in-frame clones and is missing some. The data hold approximately 2,300,000 clones, with 85% to 95% observed a single time. Of note for this clone: The antigen is unknown.

The length of the CDR3 is 17 residues. Trimming shortened V by 0 bases and J by 3 bases, and 17 bases separated the two germline ends. The V gene's germline CDR1 is ENHRY and CDR2 SYGVKD. This chain links TRBV10-3 with TRBJ1-2; D gene unclear. Sequencing was performed on naive CD4+ T cells from PBMCs. Subset: CD45RA+ positively selected. The receptor was derived from a man younger than 35 in good health. Some clones in this sample may be carry-over from other donors' samples. The CDR3 reads CAISESSIWVGDYGYTF. The CDR3 DNA is TGTGCCATCAGTGAGTCGTCTATCTGGGTCGGGGACTATGGCTACACCTTC.